A single sample is the source of the 12 T cell receptor beta chains below, sequenced in a study of OX40 agonist ivuxolimab in advanced cancers. The library was made by the immunoSEQ multiplex PCR assay. The table was pulled from immuneACCESS by TCRdb, which kept in-frame rearrangements only. Such tables lose some clones; where checked, under half of the loss comes from unresolved V genes, and the rest has no known cause. The sample table shows roughly 93,000 clones, and under 85% are seen once. 5.5% of the sample is taken by the ten largest. The sequences come from CD4+ or CD8+ T cells sorted from blood, collected in a trial of the OX40 agonist ivuxolimab. The receptors originated from an adult with an advanced solid tumor such as melanoma, head and neck, liver or kidney cancer.

This chain links TRBV5-1 with TRBJ2-1; D possibly corresponds to TRBD1 (6 bases). The length of the CDR3 is 16 residues. Germline CDR1 reads SGHRS; CDR2 reads YFSETQ. Trimming pared 2 bases from V and 6 bases from J, leaving 18 bases between. The CDR3, as DNA: TGCGCCAGCAGCTTAGACAGCCATAAAGGGGGCAATGAGCAGTTCTTC. Amino acids: CASSLDSHKGGNEQFF. The full variable domain, completed using reference TRBV5-1 and TRBJ2-1, is KAGVTQTPRYLIKTRGQQVTLSCSPISGHRSVSWYQQTPGQGLQFLFEYFSETQRNKGNFPGRFSGRQFSNSRSEMNVSTLELGDSALYLCASSLDSHKGGNEQFFGPGTRLTVL.

A note on this clone: A read error may account for a junction end that differs from germline. The chain is built from TRBV6-9 and TRBJ2-7; 8 positions agree with TRBD2. The CDR3 totals 14 residues. The germline gives CDR1 MNHGY, CDR2 SVAAGI. For the CDR3, the DNA is TGTGCCAGCAGCTATTTAGCGGGACCCTACGAGCAGTACTTC. Translated, it gives CASSYLAGPYEQYF.

The rearrangement links TRBV10-1 to TRBJ1-5; no definite D call. Trimming removed 7 bases at V and 6 bases at J, with 16 bases between. CDR3 length equals 14 residues. Germline CDR1 WNHNN, CDR2 SYGVQD (reference sequence). The CDR3 loop reads CASKAGPRCQPQHF. CDR3 DNA sequence: TGCGCCAGCAAGGCAGGTCCAAGGTGTCAGCCCCAGCATTTT.

The rearrangement uses TRBV6-1 and TRBJ2-5; 9 bases fit TRBD2. V shed 2 bases, J shed 5 bases, and the junction held 6 bases outside the gene matches. The V gene's germline CDR1 is MNHNS and CDR2 SASEGT. The CDR3 is 15 amino acids. CDR3 amino acids: CASSENSGSFETQYF. DNA for the CDR3: TGTGCCAGCAGTGAAAATAGCGGGAGTTTTGAGACCCAGTACTTC.

V usage is TRBV6-1 and J usage is TRBJ2-6; maybe TRBD1 (5 bases). Trimming shortened V by 2 bases and J by 0 bases, and 5 bases separated the two germline ends. There are 15 residues in the CDR3. Germline V CDR1 and CDR2: MNHNS, SASEGT. As DNA, the CDR3 is TGTGCCAGCAGTGAACAGGGCTCTGGGGCCAACGTCCTGACTTTC. Protein: CASSEQGSGANVLTF.

This clone has more than one count but fewer than ten. The V gene is TRBV5-1, the J gene TRBJ1-1; 10 nucleotides agree with TRBD1. Trimming removed 5 bases from V and 0 bases from J; junction bases left unmatched: 7. The CDR3 consists of 16 residues. Germline V gene data show CDR1 as SGHRS and CDR2 as YFSETQ. This CDR3 reads CASRPGQGFMNTEAFF. The CDR3 DNA sequence: TGCGCCAGCAGACCGGGACAGGGGTTCATGAACACTGAAGCTTTCTTT. Based on the CDR3 plus reference TRBV5-1 and TRBJ1-1, the full variable domain is KAGVTQTPRYLIKTRGQQVTLSCSPISGHRSVSWYQQTPGQGLQFLFEYFSETQRNKGNFPGRFSGRQFSNSRSEMNVSTLELGDSALYLCASRPGQGFMNTEAFFGQGTRLTVV.

The chain joins TRBV6-5 to TRBJ2-7, with 9 nucleotides matching TRBD1. The germline V gene has CDR1 MNHEY and CDR2 SVGAGI. The length of the CDR3 is 15 residues. Germline trimming cut 6 bases from V and 4 bases from J; bases unmatched to any gene: 10. The DNA for the CDR3 is TGTGCCAGCAGCCTCACAGGGGGCGCGGCTTACGAGCAGTACTTC. This sequence encodes CASSLTGGAAYEQYF.

This clone was counted only a few times. The chain combines TRBV5-6 with TRBJ2-1; D unresolved. The germline gives CDR1 SGHDT, CDR2 YYEEEE. V dropped 2 bases and J dropped 13 bases, with 19 bases sitting between them. The CDR3 sequence is 14 residues long. CDR3 sequence (DNA): TGTGCCAGCAGCTTAGCCGGCCCCCAGGCCTATCAGTTCTTC. Translation gives CASSLAGPQAYQFF.

The genes are TRBV5-1 and TRBJ2-6; TRBD1 agrees at 7 bases. The V gene end was trimmed by 6 bases and the J gene end by 0 bases; junction bases not matched to a gene: 12. This CDR3 region has 18 residues. Germline loops: CDR1 SGHRS, CDR2 YFSETQ. The CDR3 bases are TGCGCCAGCACCCTCACCGGGACAGCGAGCTCTGGGGCCAACGTCCTGACTTTC. This encodes CASTLTGTASSGANVLTF.

This chain connects TRBV10-1 to TRBJ2-2, with a tentative D call TRBD2 (6 bases). Trimming cost V 7 bases and J 0 bases, with 12 bases left between them. The germline gives CDR1 WNHNN, CDR2 SYGVQD (reference sequence). This CDR3 is built from 15 residues. The CDR3 DNA is TGCGCCAGCACCCGGGACTCTGCGAACACCGGGGAGCTGTTTTTT. Its protein is CASTRDSANTGELFF.

Worth noting for this clone: Within the sample, other DNA sequences also encode this same CDR3. The chain has TRBV9 and TRBJ1-2, with a tentative D call TRBD1 (6 bases). The CDR3 extends over 13 amino acids. V was clipped by 1 base and J by 2 bases, with 6 bases between them. The germline V gene has CDR1 SGDLS and CDR2 YYNGEE. The CDR3 bases are TGTGCCAGCAGCGTAACAGGGAACTATGGCTACACCTTC. Protein sequence: CASSVTGNYGYTF.

The V gene is TRBV28, the J gene TRBJ1-1; tentatively, D is TRBD1 (6 bases). Between the trimmed V and J ends, which lost 7 bases and 0 bases, there was a span of 15 bases. This CDR3 comprises 15 residues. The germline V gene encodes CDR1 MDHEN and CDR2 SYDVKM. The CDR3 sequence: CASTLQGTVNTEAFF. The CDR3 DNA is TGTGCCAGCACCCTTCAGGGGACGGTGAACACTGAAGCTTTCTTT.